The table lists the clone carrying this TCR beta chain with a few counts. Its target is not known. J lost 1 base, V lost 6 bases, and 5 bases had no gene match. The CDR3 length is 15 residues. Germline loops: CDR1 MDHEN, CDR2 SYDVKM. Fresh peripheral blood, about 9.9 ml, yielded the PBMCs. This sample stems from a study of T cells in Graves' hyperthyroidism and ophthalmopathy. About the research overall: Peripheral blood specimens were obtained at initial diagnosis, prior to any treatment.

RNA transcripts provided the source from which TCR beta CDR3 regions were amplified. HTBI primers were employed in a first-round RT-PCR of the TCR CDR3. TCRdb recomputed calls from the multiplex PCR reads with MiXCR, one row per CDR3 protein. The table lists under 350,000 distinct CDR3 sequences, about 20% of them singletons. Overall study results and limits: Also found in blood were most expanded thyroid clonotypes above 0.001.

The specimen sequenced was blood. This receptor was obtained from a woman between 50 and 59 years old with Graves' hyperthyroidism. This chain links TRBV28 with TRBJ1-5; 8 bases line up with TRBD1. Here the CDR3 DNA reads TGTGCCAGCAGCAGGACAGGGTGGAGCAATCAGCCCCAGCATTTT. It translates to CASSRTGWSNQPQHF.